This T cell receptor beta chain was sequenced for a study of cytomegalovirus exposure and HLA in healthy donors. Study results and limitations: Association of a missense DCLRE1C variant with TCR beta V- and J-gene trimming was reported in a later analysis. Later analysis identified several of the most significant clusters that appeared linked to common viral pathogens. An Asian-associated ancestry cluster reportedly showed fewer N-insertions than the approximately 630-donor mean in a later analysis. For cytomegalovirus status, the classifier reportedly gave diagnoses with high specificity and sensitivity.

This clone has just one count. Its antigen remains unknown. The V gene's germline CDR1 is MGHRA and CDR2 YSYEKL. There are 16 residues in the CDR3. With 5 bases clipped from V and 5 bases from J, the junction kept 15 bases outside the gene matches. PCR used 60 Vbeta primers and 13 Jbeta primers. The data were produced by immunoSEQ multiplex PCR, yet TCRdb's version contains in-frame clones alone and is incomplete. The table includes around 150,000 clones, around 78% detected once. The TCR comes from a woman aged 35 to 49 in good health and CMV-seronegative. This rearrangement joins TRBV4-1 to TRBJ2-7; 7 nucleotides align to TRBD2. The specimen sequenced was PBMCs. The CDR3, as DNA: TGCGCCAGCAGCTCTTATAGGACTAGTCAACGCAACGAGCAGTACTTC. Its translation: CASSSYRTSQRNEQYF.